This T cell receptor beta chain emerged from a study of OX40 agonist ivuxolimab in advanced cancers. Profiling relied on immunoSEQ multiplex PCR, and the TCRdb table lists in-frame clones only, not all of them. In the table there are some 83,000 clones, more than 90% of which are singletons. Concerning this clone itself: The antigen remains undetermined.

Broader study findings: CD4+ T cells averaged fewer expanded clones than CD8+ T cells.

The starting material was CD4+ or CD8+ T cells sorted from blood, obtained in a trial of the OX40 agonist ivuxolimab. This TCR was sampled from an adult with an advanced solid tumor such as melanoma, head and neck, liver or kidney cancer.

The DNA of the CDR3 is TGTGCCAGCTCACAGGACTTGGGTCGGAATGAGCAGTTCTTC. Its translation: CASSQDLGRNEQFF. This chain uses TRBV18 with TRBJ2-1; D is possibly TRBD2 (5 bases). V was cut by 4 bases and J by 7 bases, with 14 bases left in between. Germline lookup yields CDR1 KGHSH and CDR2 LQKENI. The CDR3 is 14 residues long.